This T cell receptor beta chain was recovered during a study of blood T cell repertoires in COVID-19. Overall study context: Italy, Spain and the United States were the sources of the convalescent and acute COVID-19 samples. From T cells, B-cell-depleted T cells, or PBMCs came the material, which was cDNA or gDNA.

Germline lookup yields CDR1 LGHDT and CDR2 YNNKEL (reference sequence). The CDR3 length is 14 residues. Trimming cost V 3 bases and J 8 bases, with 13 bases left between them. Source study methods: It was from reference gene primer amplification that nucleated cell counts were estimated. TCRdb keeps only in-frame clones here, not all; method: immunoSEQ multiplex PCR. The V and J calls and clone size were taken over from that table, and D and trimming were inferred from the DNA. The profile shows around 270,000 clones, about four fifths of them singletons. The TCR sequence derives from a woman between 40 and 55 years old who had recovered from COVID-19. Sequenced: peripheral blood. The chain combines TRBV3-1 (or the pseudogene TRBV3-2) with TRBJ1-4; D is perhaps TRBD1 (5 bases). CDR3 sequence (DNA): TGTGCCAGCAGCCACAACCAGGGATTCGAAAAACTGTTTTTT. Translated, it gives CASSHNQGFEKLFF.